A selection of T cell receptor beta chains follows, all from one sample in a study of PD-1 blockade in classical Hodgkin lymphoma. Assay used: immunoSEQ multiplex PCR; TCRdb lists only in-frame clones, some missing. The data show almost 2,000 clones, about four fifths seen once. The sample was peripheral blood mononuclear cells (PBMCs), taken at baseline. The receptor set was obtained from a human donor with classical Hodgkin lymphoma. CDR3s include the opening cysteine and the closing phenylalanine or tryptophan. Fields, in order: J gene, V gene, clone size, D gene, CDR3 DNA, CDR3 protein. D genes are given only for firm matches. Clone size is not always given. Where it is, it says once, few, many or a class for expanded clones.

j_gene: TRBJ1-3
v_gene: TRBV15
abundance: NA
d_gene: TRBD1
CDR3nt: TGTGCCACCAGCAGGGGTGACAGGGGCTCTGGAAACACCATATATTTT
CDR3aa: CATSRGDRGSGNTIYF

j_gene: TRBJ1-2
v_gene: TRBV19
abundance: NA
d_gene: NA
CDR3nt: TGTGCCAGTAGTATAGGGACTGAGGACTATGGCTACACCTTC
CDR3aa: CASSIGTEDYGYTF

j_gene: TRBJ2-3
v_gene: TRBV4-3
abundance: once
d_gene: TRBD2
CDR3nt: TGCGCCAGCAGCCTCGGCCGTGGTCTAGCGGGGGGGACAGATACGCAGTATTTT
CDR3aa: CASSLGRGLAGGTDTQYF

j_gene: TRBJ2-5
v_gene: TRBV14
abundance: NA
d_gene: TRBD2
CDR3nt: TGTGCCAGCAGCTCTCGGGCTAGCGGGGGCCAAGAGACCCAGTACTTC
CDR3aa: CASSSRASGGQETQYF

j_gene: TRBJ1-1
v_gene: TRBV4-3
abundance: NA
d_gene: TRBD1
CDR3nt: TGCGCCAGCAGCCAGCCACAGGGGGAGGGCACTGAAGCTTTCTTT
CDR3aa: CASSQPQGEGTEAFF

j_gene: TRBJ1-6
v_gene: TRBV14
abundance: NA
d_gene: TRBD1
CDR3nt: TGTGCCAGCAGCCATAGACAGGGGGGCTATAATTCACCCCTCCACTTT
CDR3aa: CASSHRQGGYNSPLHF

j_gene: TRBJ1-6
v_gene: TRBV11-2
abundance: NA
d_gene: NA
CDR3nt: TGTGCCAGCAGCCGTGAGGGACGGACCCTCCACTTT
CDR3aa: CASSREGRTLHF

j_gene: TRBJ1-2
v_gene: TRBV6-5
abundance: NA
d_gene: NA
CDR3nt: TGTGCCAGCAGTTACTCGACCGGATGGATTCATTATGGCTACACCTTC
CDR3aa: CASSYSTGWIHYGYTF

j_gene: TRBJ1-1
v_gene: TRBV19
abundance: NA
d_gene: NA
CDR3nt: TGTGCCAGTAGTATCGATCGGCTGAACACTGAAGCTTTCTTT
CDR3aa: CASSIDRLNTEAFF

j_gene: TRBJ1-2
v_gene: TRBV7-2
abundance: NA
d_gene: NA
CDR3nt: TGTGCCAGCAGAACCGGGGTCAATGGCTACACCTTC
CDR3aa: CASRTGVNGYTF

j_gene: TRBJ1-4
v_gene: TRBV4-2
abundance: NA
d_gene: TRBD1
CDR3nt: TGTGCCAGCAGCCGGGTGGCAGGGGGTGAAAAACTGTTTTTT
CDR3aa: CASSRVAGGEKLFF

j_gene: TRBJ2-3
v_gene: TRBV11-1
abundance: NA
d_gene: TRBD2
CDR3nt: TGTGCCAGCAGCCAATCCCCGGGACTAGGCACAGATACGCAGTATTTT
CDR3aa: CASSQSPGLGTDTQYF

j_gene: TRBJ1-2
v_gene: TRBV11-2
abundance: few
d_gene: NA
CDR3nt: TGTGCCAGCAGCCCAAACCTGGGACACGACTATGGCTACACCTTC
CDR3aa: CASSPNLGHDYGYTF

j_gene: TRBJ1-4
v_gene: TRBV7-9
abundance: NA
d_gene: NA
CDR3nt: TGTGCCAGCAGCCGATGGCAGGGTACAACTAATGAAAAACTGTTTTTT
CDR3aa: CASSRWQGTTNEKLFF

j_gene: TRBJ2-7
v_gene: TRBV19
abundance: NA
d_gene: TRBD1
CDR3nt: TGTGCCAGTAGTATCGGGACAGGGGAAAAGTACGAGCAGTACTTC
CDR3aa: CASSIGTGEKYEQYF

j_gene: TRBJ1-2
v_gene: TRBV19
abundance: NA
d_gene: TRBD1
CDR3nt: TGTGCCAGTAGTATAGAACAGGGGTTGGGCTACACCTTC
CDR3aa: CASSIEQGLGYTF

j_gene: TRBJ1-2
v_gene: TRBV7-9
abundance: NA
d_gene: NA
CDR3nt: TGTGCCAGCAGCTTAGTTGGCGGAAACTATGGCTACACCTTC
CDR3aa: CASSLVGGNYGYTF

j_gene: TRBJ1-1
v_gene: TRBV4-3
abundance: once
d_gene: NA
CDR3nt: TGCGCCAGCAGCCAAGATGTGGGGGCGTCCATTGAAGCTTTCTTT
CDR3aa: CASSQDVGASIEAFF

j_gene: TRBJ1-2
v_gene: TRBV19
abundance: once
d_gene: TRBD1
CDR3nt: TGTGCCAGTAATGGGCCGACAGGGCATGGCTACACCTTC
CDR3aa: CASNGPTGHGYTF

j_gene: TRBJ1-5
v_gene: TRBV7-2
abundance: NA
d_gene: TRBD1
CDR3nt: TGTGCCAGCAGCTTAGAGGGACAGAAAAATCAGCCCCAGCATTTT
CDR3aa: CASSLEGQKNQPQHF

j_gene: TRBJ2-6
v_gene: TRBV4-1
abundance: NA
d_gene: NA
CDR3nt: TGCGCCAGCAGCCAAGGCCCTTCTGGGGCCAACGTCCTGACTTTC
CDR3aa: CASSQGPSGANVLTF

j_gene: TRBJ1-5
v_gene: TRBV6-5
abundance: NA
d_gene: NA
CDR3nt: TGTGCCAGCAGTTACGGGGGAGGCAATCAGCCCCAGCATTTT
CDR3aa: CASSYGGGNQPQHF

j_gene: TRBJ2-7
v_gene: TRBV5-6
abundance: NA
d_gene: NA
CDR3nt: TGTGCCAGCAGCTTGGCCCTTTACGAGCAGTACTTC
CDR3aa: CASSLALYEQYF

j_gene: TRBJ2-7
v_gene: TRBV18
abundance: few
d_gene: NA
CDR3nt: TGTGCCAGCTCAGCGGACCTGGGAGCCGAGCAGTACTTC
CDR3aa: CASSADLGAEQYF

j_gene: TRBJ2-7
v_gene: TRBV7-6
abundance: NA
d_gene: TRBD2
CDR3nt: TGTGCCAGCAGCTTAGGGGCGGGGGGCTCCTACGAGCAGTACTTC
CDR3aa: CASSLGAGGSYEQYF

j_gene: TRBJ1-2
v_gene: TRBV9
abundance: NA
d_gene: TRBD1
CDR3nt: TGTGCCAGCAGGGACAGGGCCTATGGCTACACCTTC
CDR3aa: CASRDRAYGYTF

j_gene: TRBJ2-6
v_gene: TRBV4-3
abundance: once
d_gene: NA
CDR3nt: TGCGCCAGCAGCCAAGTTCCCAGCTCTGGGGCCAACGTCCTGACTTTC
CDR3aa: CASSQVPSSGANVLTF

j_gene: TRBJ2-7
v_gene: TRBV6-1
abundance: NA
d_gene: NA
CDR3nt: TGTGCCAGCAGCTTGACCCCCAGCTCCTACGAGCAGTACTTC
CDR3aa: CASSLTPSSYEQYF

j_gene: TRBJ2-7
v_gene: TRBV10-3
abundance: NA
d_gene: TRBD2
CDR3nt: TGTGCCATCAGTATGGGACTAGCGGGGACCCATACGGAGCAGTACTTC
CDR3aa: CAISMGLAGTHTEQYF

j_gene: TRBJ2-3
v_gene: TRBV7-8
abundance: NA
d_gene: TRBD2
CDR3nt: TGTGCCAGCAGCTTAAATAGCGGGGGGTTCACAGATACGCAGTATTTT
CDR3aa: CASSLNSGGFTDTQYF

j_gene: TRBJ2-4
v_gene: TRBV6-5
abundance: NA
d_gene: NA
CDR3nt: TGTGCCAGCAGTTACTCTGGTTCCGGGAACCGAAACATTCAGTACTTC
CDR3aa: CASSYSGSGNRNIQYF

j_gene: TRBJ1-5
v_gene: TRBV6-6
abundance: NA
d_gene: NA
CDR3nt: TGTGCCAGCACCGAGGGGCTTCAGCCCCAGCATTTT
CDR3aa: CASTEGLQPQHF

j_gene: TRBJ1-3
v_gene: TRBV19
abundance: NA
d_gene: TRBD1
CDR3nt: TGTGCCAGTAATCTCCGGGGACAGGGCTGGAACACCATATATTTT
CDR3aa: CASNLRGQGWNTIYF

j_gene: TRBJ1-6
v_gene: TRBV19
abundance: NA
d_gene: TRBD1
CDR3nt: TGTGCCAGTAGTTCCGGACAGGGGCGCTCCTATAATTCACCCCTCCACTTT
CDR3aa: CASSSGQGRSYNSPLHF

j_gene: TRBJ2-3
v_gene: TRBV11-3
abundance: NA
d_gene: TRBD1
CDR3nt: TGTGCCAGCAACAGGGGGCGCGTGTCAGATACGCAGTATTTT
CDR3aa: CASNRGRVSDTQYF

j_gene: TRBJ1-1
v_gene: TRBV7-3
abundance: once
d_gene: NA
CDR3nt: TGTGCCAGCAGCTTTGCAGTTATGAACACTGAAGCTTTCTTT
CDR3aa: CASSFAVMNTEAFF

j_gene: TRBJ1-1
v_gene: TRBV7-9
abundance: large
d_gene: NA
CDR3nt: TGTGCCAGCAGCTTAGGGACCACTGAAGCTTTCTTT
CDR3aa: CASSLGTTEAFF